A selection of T cell receptor beta chains follows, all from one sample in a study of T cells after yellow fever vaccination. TCRdb analysed the 5' RACE reads with MiXCR anew, one entry per CDR3 protein. The data contain 340,000 or so distinct CDR3 sequences, roughly an eighth of them singletons. The sequencing here drew on CD4+ T cells sorted from PBMCs, taken 15 days after the yellow fever booster vaccination. Receptors were obtained from a man between 18 and 35 years old who received the YFV17D yellow fever vaccine. The CDR3 runs from the conserved cysteine through the conserved F or W. Fields, in order: clone size, D gene, V gene, J gene, CDR3 protein, CDR3 DNA. The D gene is left open where the match is weak. Clone size is stated in some rows and not others, as once, few, many or a class when expanded.

clone_size: few; d_call: -; v_call: TRBV6-2/TRBV6-3; j_call: TRBJ2-7; cdr3_aa: CASSYSSGRIDYEQYF; cdr3_nt: TGTGCCAGCAGTTACTCGTCCGGACGGATAGATTACGAGCAGTACTTC
clone_size: few; d_call: -; v_call: TRBV2; j_call: TRBJ2-3; cdr3_aa: CASTSTDTQYF; cdr3_nt: TGTGCCAGCACATCCACAGATACGCAGTATTTT
clone_size: -; d_call: TRBD1; v_call: TRBV6-2/TRBV6-3; j_call: TRBJ2-1; cdr3_aa: CASSATGFTEQFF; cdr3_nt: TGTGCCAGCAGTGCGACAGGGTTCACTGAGCAGTTCTTC
clone_size: -; d_call: -; v_call: TRBV10-3; j_call: TRBJ2-4; cdr3_aa: CAISGALGRGQSIQYF; cdr3_nt: TGTGCCATCAGTGGGGCCTTAGGGAGGGGACAGAGCATTCAGTACTTC
clone_size: few; d_call: -; v_call: TRBV5-1; j_call: TRBJ1-4; cdr3_aa: CASSLQGLGGEKLFF; cdr3_nt: TGCGCCAGCAGCTTGCAGGGACTTGGGGGTGAAAAACTGTTTTTT
clone_size: few; d_call: TRBD2; v_call: TRBV20-1; j_call: TRBJ2-3; cdr3_aa: CSALAGGGTDTQYF; cdr3_nt: TGCAGTGCCCTAGCGGGGGGCGGCACAGATACGCAGTATTTT
clone_size: -; d_call: -; v_call: TRBV6-6; j_call: TRBJ2-7; cdr3_aa: CAAMRTGSYEQYF; cdr3_nt: TGTGCCGCCATGAGGACCGGCTCCTACGAGCAGTACTTC
clone_size: -; d_call: -; v_call: TRBV7-3; j_call: TRBJ2-3; cdr3_aa: CASSLRGIADTQYF; cdr3_nt: TGTGCCAGCAGCTTGAGGGGGATCGCAGATACGCAGTATTTT
clone_size: -; d_call: -; v_call: TRBV6-5; j_call: TRBJ2-7; cdr3_aa: CASSSRETGYEQYF; cdr3_nt: TGTGCCAGCAGTTCTCGGGAGACAGGCTACGAGCAGTACTTC
clone_size: -; d_call: -; v_call: TRBV4-3; j_call: TRBJ2-2; cdr3_aa: CASSQDLAGELFF; cdr3_nt: TGCGCCAGCAGCCAAGATCTGGCCGGGGAGCTGTTTTTT
clone_size: few; d_call: -; v_call: TRBV20-1; j_call: TRBJ1-1; cdr3_aa: CSALKPGAKEAFF; cdr3_nt: TGCAGTGCTCTAAAGCCAGGAGCGAAAGAAGCTTTCTTT
clone_size: few; d_call: TRBD2; v_call: TRBV12-3/TRBV12-4; j_call: TRBJ2-1; cdr3_aa: CASSSGTSGFNEQFF; cdr3_nt: TGTGCCAGCAGCTCCGGGACTAGCGGCTTCAATGAGCAGTTCTTC
clone_size: few; d_call: -; v_call: TRBV6-5; j_call: TRBJ1-5; cdr3_aa: CASSPRRGGQPQHF; cdr3_nt: TGTGCCAGCAGTCCTCGTCGGGGCGGTCAGCCCCAGCATTTT
clone_size: few; d_call: TRBD2; v_call: TRBV7-2; j_call: TRBJ2-3; cdr3_aa: CASSLNPGLAGVADTQYF; cdr3_nt: TGTGCCAGCAGCCTAAACCCGGGACTAGCGGGGGTCGCAGATACGCAGTATTTT
clone_size: few; d_call: -; v_call: TRBV11-1; j_call: TRBJ1-1; cdr3_aa: CASSFAQGGTEAFF; cdr3_nt: TGTGCCAGCAGCTTCGCACAGGGTGGGACTGAAGCTTTCTTT
clone_size: few; d_call: TRBD1; v_call: TRBV7-6; j_call: TRBJ2-1; cdr3_aa: CASSARHRGLYNEQFF; cdr3_nt: TGTGCCAGCAGCGCTCGACACAGGGGGCTCTACAATGAGCAGTTCTTC
clone_size: -; d_call: TRBD2; v_call: TRBV4-1; j_call: TRBJ2-1; cdr3_aa: CASSRPSGTSGGYYNEQFF; cdr3_nt: TGCGCCAGCAGCCGCCCGTCCGGGACTAGCGGGGGGTACTACAATGAGCAGTTCTTC
clone_size: few; d_call: TRBD2; v_call: TRBV7-2; j_call: TRBJ2-5; cdr3_aa: CASILAGGQETQYF; cdr3_nt: TGTGCCAGCATCCTAGCGGGGGGCCAAGAGACCCAGTACTTC
clone_size: -; d_call: -; v_call: TRBV4-3; j_call: TRBJ1-2; cdr3_aa: CASSQEPIKPRQVIVDHGYTF; cdr3_nt: TGCGCCAGCAGCCAAGAACCCATAAAGCCTCGACAGGTTATCGTCGATCATGGCTACACCTTC
clone_size: -; d_call: TRBD2; v_call: TRBV7-8; j_call: TRBJ2-3; cdr3_aa: CASSPLGLAGSTDTQYF; cdr3_nt: TGTGCCAGCAGCCCACTCGGCCTAGCGGGGAGCACAGATACGCAGTATTTT
clone_size: few; d_call: TRBD1; v_call: TRBV5-1; j_call: TRBJ1-1; cdr3_aa: CASSLAQGAEAFF; cdr3_nt: TGCGCCAGCAGCTTGGCGCAGGGGGCTGAAGCTTTCTTT
clone_size: -; d_call: -; v_call: TRBV7-7; j_call: TRBJ2-1; cdr3_aa: CASSRTDSLETTYEQFF; cdr3_nt: TGTGCTAGCAGCCGAACGGACAGTTTGGAAACGACCTATGAGCAGTTCTTC
clone_size: many; d_call: TRBD2; v_call: TRBV7-3; j_call: TRBJ2-5; cdr3_aa: CASSLLAGGQETQYF; cdr3_nt: TGTGCCAGCAGCTTACTAGCGGGGGGACAAGAGACCCAGTACTTC
clone_size: -; d_call: TRBD1; v_call: TRBV5-1; j_call: TRBJ2-5; cdr3_aa: CASSLEAGGYETQYF; cdr3_nt: TGCGCCAGCAGCTTGGAGGCAGGGGGCTATGAGACCCAGTACTTC
clone_size: -; d_call: -; v_call: TRBV5-6; j_call: TRBJ1-4; cdr3_aa: CASSYEDRATNEKLFF; cdr3_nt: TGTGCCAGCAGCTACGAGGACAGAGCAACTAATGAAAAACTGTTTTTT
clone_size: -; d_call: -; v_call: TRBV7-2; j_call: TRBJ2-7; cdr3_aa: CASSWTQSKQYF; cdr3_nt: TGTGCCAGCAGCTGGACCCAGTCGAAGCAGTACTTC